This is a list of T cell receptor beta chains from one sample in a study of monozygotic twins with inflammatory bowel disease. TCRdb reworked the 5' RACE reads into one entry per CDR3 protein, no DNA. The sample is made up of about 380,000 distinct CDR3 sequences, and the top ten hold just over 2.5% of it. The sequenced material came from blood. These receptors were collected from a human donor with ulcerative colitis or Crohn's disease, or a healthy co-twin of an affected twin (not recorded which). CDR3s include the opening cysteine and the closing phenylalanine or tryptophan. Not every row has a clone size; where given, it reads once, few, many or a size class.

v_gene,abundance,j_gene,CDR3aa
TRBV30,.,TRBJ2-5,CAWSAPRGRSWETQYF
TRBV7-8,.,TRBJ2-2,CASSLQGLAGALFTGELFF
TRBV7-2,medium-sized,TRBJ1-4,CASSLQGEKLFF
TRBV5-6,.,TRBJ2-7,CASSPWDRTSYEQYF
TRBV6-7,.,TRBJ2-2,CAREGKGNGGELFF
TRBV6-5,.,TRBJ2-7,CASSYSTGTGKSYEQYF
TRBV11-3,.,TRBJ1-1,CASSLGTGDTEAFF
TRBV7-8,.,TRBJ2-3,CASSLGSVGTDTQYF
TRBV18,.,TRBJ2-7,CASSPFTRGGHYEQYF
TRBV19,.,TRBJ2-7,CASRQTGGNEQYF
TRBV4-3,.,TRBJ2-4,CASSQAHLDRVSTKNIQYF
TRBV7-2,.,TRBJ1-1,CASSRGGSRVNTEAFF